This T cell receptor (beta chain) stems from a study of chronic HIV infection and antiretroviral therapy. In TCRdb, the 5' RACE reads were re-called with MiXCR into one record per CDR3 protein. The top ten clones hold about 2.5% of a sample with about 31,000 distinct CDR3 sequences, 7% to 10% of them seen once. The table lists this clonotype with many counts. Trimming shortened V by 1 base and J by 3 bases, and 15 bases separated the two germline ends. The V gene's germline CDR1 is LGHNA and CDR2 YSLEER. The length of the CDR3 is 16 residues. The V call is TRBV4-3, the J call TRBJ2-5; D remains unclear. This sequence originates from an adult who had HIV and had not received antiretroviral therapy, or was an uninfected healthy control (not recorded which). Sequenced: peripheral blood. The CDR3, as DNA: TGCGCCAGCAGCCAAGGCCCGCCCCATGGGAAAGAGACCCAGTACTTC. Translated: CASSQGPPHGKETQYF.